A selection of T cell receptor beta chains follows, all from one sample in a study of T cells in localized non-small cell lung cancer. Using immunoSEQ multiplex PCR, the repertoire was profiled, and TCRdb retains in-frame clones only, with some absent. Of some 24,000 clones listed, around 87% are singletons. The material sequenced was peripheral blood, taken before any cancer treatment. These receptors all come from a male donor at least 60 years old with stage II squamous cell lung carcinoma. Each CDR3 is given with its conserved first and last residue. The D gene is left open where the match is weak. Clone size appears in some rows only: once, few, many, or a class for an expanded clone.

J gene: TRBJ2-7
V gene: TRBV10-3
clone size: NA
D gene: NA
CDR3 protein: CAISDGGDYYEQYF
CDR3 DNA: TGTGCCATCAGTGACGGAGGCGATTACTACGAGCAGTACTTC

J gene: TRBJ1-5
V gene: TRBV6-1
clone size: few
D gene: NA
CDR3 protein: CASSDWGAQPQHF
CDR3 DNA: TGTGCCAGCAGTGACTGGGGGGCTCAGCCCCAGCATTTT

J gene: TRBJ2-1
V gene: TRBV4-1
clone size: NA
D gene: NA
CDR3 protein: CASSQDLPTEQFF
CDR3 DNA: TGCGCCAGCAGCCAAGATCTCCCTACTGAGCAGTTCTTC

J gene: TRBJ2-1
V gene: TRBV2
clone size: NA
D gene: TRBD1
CDR3 protein: CASRSGGQNEQFF
CDR3 DNA: TGTGCCAGCAGGTCAGGGGGACAAAATGAGCAGTTCTTC

J gene: TRBJ2-3
V gene: TRBV7-3
clone size: NA
D gene: TRBD2
CDR3 protein: CASSLSGSFTDTQYF
CDR3 DNA: TGTGCCAGCAGCTTAAGCGGGAGTTTTACAGATACGCAGTATTTT

J gene: TRBJ1-2
V gene: TRBV10-3
clone size: NA
D gene: NA
CDR3 protein: CAISEALGYGYTF
CDR3 DNA: TGTGCCATCAGTGAGGCTCTGGGGTATGGCTACACCTTC

J gene: TRBJ1-1
V gene: TRBV5-1
clone size: NA
D gene: TRBD1
CDR3 protein: CASSPPDRANTEAFF
CDR3 DNA: TGCGCCAGCAGCCCGCCCGACAGGGCCAACACTGAAGCTTTCTTT

J gene: TRBJ2-1
V gene: TRBV6-5
clone size: NA
D gene: NA
CDR3 protein: CASSSPAGEQFF
CDR3 DNA: TGTGCCAGCAGTTCACCCGCGGGAGAGCAGTTCTTC

J gene: TRBJ2-3
V gene: TRBV5-6
clone size: once
D gene: NA
CDR3 protein: CATGTGWGTDTQYF
CDR3 DNA: TGTGCCACTGGGACGGGTTGGGGGACAGATACGCAGTATTTT

J gene: TRBJ1-2
V gene: TRBV5-1
clone size: NA
D gene: NA
CDR3 protein: CASSSTGNYGYTF
CDR3 DNA: TGCGCCAGCAGTTCTACAGGGAACTATGGCTACACCTTC

J gene: TRBJ1-2
V gene: TRBV4-3
clone size: NA
D gene: NA
CDR3 protein: CASSVGRADYGYTF
CDR3 DNA: TGCGCCAGCAGCGTCGGGAGGGCTGACTATGGCTACACCTTC

J gene: TRBJ2-7
V gene: TRBV5-5
clone size: NA
D gene: NA
CDR3 protein: CASSLSRTLSYEQYF
CDR3 DNA: TGTGCCAGCAGCTTGTCCAGGACGCTTTCCTACGAGCAGTACTTC

J gene: TRBJ2-7
V gene: TRBV7-2
clone size: NA
D gene: NA
CDR3 protein: CASSSQDALGGEQYF
CDR3 DNA: TGTGCCAGCAGCTCTCAGGACGCCCTGGGGGGCGAGCAGTACTTC

J gene: TRBJ2-1
V gene: TRBV7-3
clone size: once
D gene: TRBD2
CDR3 protein: CASSSTSGNYNEQFF
CDR3 DNA: TGTGCCAGCAGCTCGACTAGCGGGAACTACAATGAGCAGTTCTTC

J gene: TRBJ2-3
V gene: TRBV2
clone size: NA
D gene: NA
CDR3 protein: CASSVGLGDTQYF
CDR3 DNA: TGTGCCAGCAGCGTGGGTCTTGGGGATACGCAGTATTTT

J gene: TRBJ2-1
V gene: TRBV19
clone size: NA
D gene: NA
CDR3 protein: CASSIGSNNNEQFF
CDR3 DNA: TGTGCCAGTAGTATAGGATCTAATAACAATGAGCAGTTCTTC

J gene: TRBJ1-5
V gene: TRBV19
clone size: NA
D gene: NA
CDR3 protein: CASSRGREVNQPQHF
CDR3 DNA: TGTGCCAGTAGTCGGGGCAGGGAAGTTAACCAGCCCCAGCATTTT

J gene: TRBJ1-4
V gene: TRBV6-6
clone size: NA
D gene: TRBD1
CDR3 protein: CASSSLTGGFEKLFF
CDR3 DNA: TGTGCCAGCAGTTCACTGACAGGGGGCTTCGAAAAACTGTTTTTT

J gene: TRBJ1-6
V gene: TRBV29-1
clone size: once
D gene: NA
CDR3 protein: CSVPKGVSPLHF
CDR3 DNA: TGCAGCGTCCCTAAGGGAGTTTCTCCCCTCCACTTT

J gene: TRBJ2-7
V gene: TRBV30
clone size: NA
D gene: TRBD2
CDR3 protein: CAWSVSPGLAGSYEQYF
CDR3 DNA: TGTGCCTGGAGTGTTTCCCCAGGATTAGCGGGCTCCTACGAGCAGTACTTC

J gene: TRBJ1-5
V gene: TRBV7-2
clone size: NA
D gene: NA
CDR3 protein: CASSPSGLNNQPQHF
CDR3 DNA: TGTGCCAGCAGCCCGAGTGGGCTGAACAATCAGCCCCAGCATTTT

J gene: TRBJ2-7
V gene: TRBV15
clone size: NA
D gene: TRBD1
CDR3 protein: CATSRDYDRASYEQYF
CDR3 DNA: TGTGCCACCAGCAGAGATTATGACAGGGCTTCCTACGAGCAGTACTTC

J gene: TRBJ2-1
V gene: TRBV5-8
clone size: NA
D gene: NA
CDR3 protein: CASSLVVTRHNEQFF
CDR3 DNA: TGTGCCAGCAGCTTGGTAGTAACTCGCCACAATGAGCAGTTCTTC

J gene: TRBJ1-4
V gene: TRBV5-1
clone size: NA
D gene: TRBD1
CDR3 protein: CASSPDRGGEKLFF
CDR3 DNA: TGCGCCAGCAGCCCGGACAGGGGAGGTGAAAAACTGTTTTTT

J gene: TRBJ2-1
V gene: TRBV30
clone size: NA
D gene: NA
CDR3 protein: CAWSVGGGNNEQFF
CDR3 DNA: TGTGCCTGGAGTGTTGGTGGGGGGAACAATGAGCAGTTCTTC

J gene: TRBJ1-5
V gene: TRBV6-5
clone size: NA
D gene: NA
CDR3 protein: CASSYLQGNQPQHF
CDR3 DNA: TGTGCCAGCAGTTACTTGCAAGGTAATCAGCCCCAGCATTTT

J gene: TRBJ2-7
V gene: TRBV6-5
clone size: NA
D gene: TRBD1
CDR3 protein: CASSYGQGAYEQYF
CDR3 DNA: TGTGCCAGCAGTTACGGACAGGGGGCTTACGAGCAGTACTTC

J gene: TRBJ1-1
V gene: TRBV19
clone size: NA
D gene: NA
CDR3 protein: CASTPGRANTEAFF
CDR3 DNA: TGTGCCAGTACGCCGGGGCGAGCGAACACTGAAGCTTTCTTT

J gene: TRBJ2-3
V gene: TRBV2
clone size: NA
D gene: TRBD2
CDR3 protein: CASSAPSGWFYF
CDR3 DNA: TGTGCCAGCAGTGCTCCTAGCGGGTGGTTTTATTTT

J gene: TRBJ1-1
V gene: TRBV5-1
clone size: NA
D gene: TRBD1
CDR3 protein: CASSLSQAGRGPFF
CDR3 DNA: TGCGCCAGCAGCTTGAGTCAGGCAGGAAGGGGGCCGTTCTTT

J gene: TRBJ2-2
V gene: TRBV4-2
clone size: NA
D gene: TRBD2
CDR3 protein: CASSQRGLAENTGELFF
CDR3 DNA: TGTGCCAGCAGCCAACGTGGACTAGCGGAGAACACCGGGGAGCTGTTTTTT

J gene: TRBJ1-1
V gene: TRBV5-4
clone size: NA
D gene: NA
CDR3 protein: CASSLDKGNTEAFF
CDR3 DNA: TGTGCCAGCAGCTTGGATAAGGGGAACACTGAAGCTTTCTTT

J gene: TRBJ2-1
V gene: TRBV13
clone size: NA
D gene: NA
CDR3 protein: CASSLRAIHEQFF
CDR3 DNA: TGTGCCAGCAGCTTACGGGCGATCCATGAGCAGTTCTTC

J gene: TRBJ2-7
V gene: TRBV6-5
clone size: NA
D gene: TRBD2
CDR3 protein: CASSWGTSGTSYEQYF
CDR3 DNA: TGTGCCAGCAGTTGGGGGACTAGCGGGACCTCCTACGAGCAGTACTTC

J gene: TRBJ2-2
V gene: TRBV5-5
clone size: NA
D gene: NA
CDR3 protein: CASSLDPQNTGELFF
CDR3 DNA: TGTGCCAGCAGCTTGGATCCCCAGAACACCGGGGAGCTGTTTTTT

J gene: TRBJ1-4
V gene: TRBV4-2
clone size: NA
D gene: TRBD1
CDR3 protein: CASSPYRGLNEKLFF
CDR3 DNA: TGTGCCAGCAGCCCTTACAGGGGGCTAAACGAAAAACTGTTTTTT

J gene: TRBJ2-7
V gene: TRBV10-3
clone size: NA
D gene: NA
CDR3 protein: CAISDPGRAEDEQYF
CDR3 DNA: TGTGCCATCAGTGACCCGGGCCGGGCCGAGGACGAGCAGTACTTC

J gene: TRBJ1-3
V gene: TRBV11-3
clone size: NA
D gene: TRBD1
CDR3 protein: CASSPRQGENTIYF
CDR3 DNA: TGTGCCAGCAGCCCTAGACAGGGTGAAAACACCATATATTTT

J gene: TRBJ2-2
V gene: TRBV4-3
clone size: NA
D gene: NA
CDR3 protein: CASSQDRAGVTGELFF
CDR3 DNA: TGCGCCAGCAGCCAAGACCGCGCTGGTGTCACCGGGGAGCTGTTTTTT

J gene: TRBJ1-2
V gene: TRBV5-1
clone size: few
D gene: NA
CDR3 protein: CASSLAGQNGYTF
CDR3 DNA: TGCGCCAGCAGCTTGGCCGGGCAAAATGGCTACACCTTC

J gene: TRBJ2-7
V gene: TRBV5-1
clone size: once
D gene: TRBD1
CDR3 protein: CASSLAGTGIRDEQYF
CDR3 DNA: TGCGCCAGCAGCCTGGCCGGGACAGGGATTAGGGACGAGCAGTACTTC

J gene: TRBJ2-5
V gene: TRBV6-6
clone size: NA
D gene: NA
CDR3 protein: CASIRGTTQETQYF
CDR3 DNA: TGTGCCAGCATCAGGGGGACTACACAAGAGACCCAGTACTTC

J gene: TRBJ1-1
V gene: TRBV7-9
clone size: NA
D gene: NA
CDR3 protein: CASSGQQTWSTEAFF
CDR3 DNA: TGTGCCAGCAGCGGGCAACAAACTTGGAGCACTGAAGCTTTCTTT

J gene: TRBJ2-2
V gene: TRBV12-5
clone size: NA
D gene: NA
CDR3 protein: CASGLGPGSGELFF
CDR3 DNA: TGTGCTAGTGGTTTGGGACCAGGTTCCGGGGAGCTGTTTTTT

J gene: TRBJ1-1
V gene: TRBV27
clone size: NA
D gene: NA
CDR3 protein: CASRRVVNTEAFF
CDR3 DNA: TGTGCCAGCAGGCGCGTTGTGAACACTGAAGCTTTCTTT

J gene: TRBJ1-1
V gene: TRBV28
clone size: NA
D gene: NA
CDR3 protein: CASSLRATEAFF
CDR3 DNA: TGTGCCAGCAGTTTAAGGGCCACTGAAGCTTTCTTT

J gene: TRBJ2-2
V gene: TRBV7-9
clone size: large
D gene: NA
CDR3 protein: CASSFLDQTNTGELFF
CDR3 DNA: TGTGCCAGCAGCTTCTTGGACCAAACGAACACCGGGGAGCTGTTTTTT

J gene: TRBJ2-1
V gene: TRBV7-3
clone size: NA
D gene: NA
CDR3 protein: CASSEHDEQFF
CDR3 DNA: TGTGCCAGCAGCGAACACGATGAGCAGTTCTTC

J gene: TRBJ2-1
V gene: TRBV7-2
clone size: few
D gene: TRBD2
CDR3 protein: CASSLLAGGGGEQFF
CDR3 DNA: TGTGCCAGCAGCTTATTGGCGGGGGGAGGCGGTGAGCAGTTCTTC

J gene: TRBJ1-1
V gene: TRBV19
clone size: NA
D gene: TRBD1
CDR3 protein: CASSILSSRDSTEAFF
CDR3 DNA: TGTGCCAGTAGTATCTTATCCTCCCGGGACAGCACTGAAGCTTTCTTT

J gene: TRBJ1-1
V gene: TRBV5-1
clone size: NA
D gene: NA
CDR3 protein: CASRQQTNTEAFF
CDR3 DNA: TGCGCCAGCAGGCAACAGACGAACACTGAAGCTTTCTTT

J gene: TRBJ2-7
V gene: TRBV29-1
clone size: few
D gene: NA
CDR3 protein: CSVEGARTYEQYF
CDR3 DNA: TGCAGCGTTGAGGGGGCGCGTACCTACGAGCAGTACTTC